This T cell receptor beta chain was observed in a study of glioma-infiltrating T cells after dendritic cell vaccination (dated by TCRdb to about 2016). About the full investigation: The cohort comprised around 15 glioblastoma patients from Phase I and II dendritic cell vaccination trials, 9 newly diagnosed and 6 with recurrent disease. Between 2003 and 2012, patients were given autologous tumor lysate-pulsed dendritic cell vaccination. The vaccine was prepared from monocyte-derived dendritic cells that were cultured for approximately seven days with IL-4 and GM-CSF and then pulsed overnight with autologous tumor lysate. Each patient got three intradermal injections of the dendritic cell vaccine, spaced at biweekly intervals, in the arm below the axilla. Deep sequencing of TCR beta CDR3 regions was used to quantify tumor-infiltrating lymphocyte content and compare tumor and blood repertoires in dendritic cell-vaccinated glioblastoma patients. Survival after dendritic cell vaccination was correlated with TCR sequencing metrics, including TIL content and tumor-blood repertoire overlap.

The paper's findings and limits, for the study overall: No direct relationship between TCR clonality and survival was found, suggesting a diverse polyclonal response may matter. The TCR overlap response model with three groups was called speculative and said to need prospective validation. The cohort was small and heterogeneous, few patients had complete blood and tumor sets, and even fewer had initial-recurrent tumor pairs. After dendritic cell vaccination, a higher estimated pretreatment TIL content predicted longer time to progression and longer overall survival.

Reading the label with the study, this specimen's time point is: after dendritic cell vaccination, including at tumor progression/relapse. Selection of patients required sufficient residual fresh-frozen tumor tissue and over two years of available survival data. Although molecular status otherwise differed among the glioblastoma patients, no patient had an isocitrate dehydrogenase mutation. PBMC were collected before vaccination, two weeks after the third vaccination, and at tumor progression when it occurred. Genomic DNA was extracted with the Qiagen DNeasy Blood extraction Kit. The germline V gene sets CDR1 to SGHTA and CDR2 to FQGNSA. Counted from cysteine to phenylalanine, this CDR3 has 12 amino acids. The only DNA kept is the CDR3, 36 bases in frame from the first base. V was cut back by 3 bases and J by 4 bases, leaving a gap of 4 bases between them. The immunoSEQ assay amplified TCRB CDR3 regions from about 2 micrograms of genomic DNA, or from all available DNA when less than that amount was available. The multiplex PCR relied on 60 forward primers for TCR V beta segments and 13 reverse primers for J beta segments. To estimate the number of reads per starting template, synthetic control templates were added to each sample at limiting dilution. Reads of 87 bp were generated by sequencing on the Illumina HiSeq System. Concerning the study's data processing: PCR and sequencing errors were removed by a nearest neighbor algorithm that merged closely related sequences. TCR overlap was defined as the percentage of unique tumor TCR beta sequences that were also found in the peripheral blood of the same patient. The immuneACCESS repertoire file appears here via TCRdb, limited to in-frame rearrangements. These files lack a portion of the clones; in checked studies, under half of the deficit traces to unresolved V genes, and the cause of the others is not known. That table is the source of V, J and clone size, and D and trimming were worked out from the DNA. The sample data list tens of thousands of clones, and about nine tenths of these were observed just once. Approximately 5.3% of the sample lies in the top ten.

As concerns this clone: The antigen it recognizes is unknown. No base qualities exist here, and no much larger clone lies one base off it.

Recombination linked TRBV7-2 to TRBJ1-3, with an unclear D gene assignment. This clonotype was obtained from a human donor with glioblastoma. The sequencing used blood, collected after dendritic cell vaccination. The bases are TGTGCCAGCAGCTTGCGGGGAAACACCATATATTTT. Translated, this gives CASSLRGNTIYF. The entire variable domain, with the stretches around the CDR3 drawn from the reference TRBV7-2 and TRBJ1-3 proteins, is GAGVSQSPSNKVTEKGKDVELRCDPISGHTALYWYRQSLGQGLEFLIYFQGNSAPDKSGLPSDRFSAERTGGSVSTLTIQRTQQEDSAVYLCASSLRGNTIYFGEGSWLTVV.